Below, 32 T cell receptor beta chains from the same sample are listed, as sequenced in a study of blood T cell repertoires in COVID-19. Sequencing used immunoSEQ multiplex PCR; TCRdb keeps in-frame clones, though not all of them. Altogether 100,000 to 150,000 clones are present, around 89% being singletons, with the ten largest covering 10%. Input material: peripheral blood. These receptors were collected from a man in his fifties with acute or convalescent COVID-19.

The chain carries TRBV28 and TRBJ1-2; D is ambiguous. This CDR3 is built from 12 residues. Germline-derived CDR1 and CDR2 are MDHEN and SYDVKM. The V end lost 4 bases, the J end lost 6 bases, and 9 bases lay between the germline ends. CDR3 sequence: CASSSRQHGYTF. DNA for the CDR3: TGTGCCAGCAGTTCCAGACAACATGGCTACACCTTC.

The J gene is TRBJ2-3, the V gene TRBV2; possible D gene TRBD1, 5 bases. The germline V gene encodes CDR1 SNHLY and CDR2 FYNNEI. CDR3 length: 13 residues. V lost 2 bases and J 4 bases, leaving 7 bases between the germline ends. In DNA, the CDR3 is TGTGCCAGCAGTGAACAGGGTTCAGATACGCAGTATTTT. Protein sequence: CASSEQGSDTQYF.

The rearrangement links TRBV3-1 (or the pseudogene TRBV3-2) to TRBJ1-1; D unresolved. Trimming shortened V by 2 bases and J by 7 bases, and 8 bases separated the two germline ends. This CDR3 has 12 residues. The V gene's germline CDR1 is LGHDT and CDR2 YNNKEL (reference sequence). The CDR3 loop is CASSQPRGEAFF. DNA for the CDR3: TGTGCCAGCAGCCAACCGAGAGGTGAAGCTTTCTTT.

The chain recombines TRBV10-3 with TRBJ1-1; 7 bases map to TRBD1. CDR1 and CDR2 from the germline V gene are ENHRY and SYGVKD. The CDR3 length is 14 residues. The trim removed 10 bases at V and 0 bases at J, leaving 8 bases unmatched. CDR3 DNA: TGTGCCACCGGGCTGGGACAGATGAACACTGAAGCTTTCTTT. This sequence encodes CATGLGQMNTEAFF.

For the CDR3, the DNA is TGTGCCAGCAGCCAACTGTCAGGCTTCTATGGCTACACCTTC. Translation: CASSQLSGFYGYTF. This sequence joins TRBV4-2 and TRBJ1-2; D gene unclear. In germline, CDR1 is LGHNA, CDR2 YNFKEQ. V lost 2 bases, J lost 4 bases, and 11 bases lay in between. This CDR3 is built from 14 residues.

This chain links TRBV29-1 with TRBJ1-1; D ambiguous. The CDR3 spans 14 residues. V lost 0 bases and J 2 bases, leaving 10 bases between the germline ends. Germline V gene sequence: CDR1 SQVTM, CDR2 ANQGSEA. The CDR3 DNA reads TGCAGCGTTGAAGATCTTCGACAAAACACTGAAGCTTTCTTT. Amino acids: CSVEDLRQNTEAFF. Together with reference TRBV29-1 and TRBJ1-1, the CDR3 gives the full variable domain: SAVISQKPSRDICQRGTSLTIQCQVDSQVTMMFWYRQQPGQSLTLIATANQGSEATYESGFVIDKFPISRPNLTFSTLTVSNMSPEDSSIYLCSVEDLRQNTEAFFGQGTRLTVV.

The rearrangement joins TRBV2 to TRBJ2-5; 10 nucleotides align to TRBD1. CDR1 and CDR2 from the germline V gene are SNHLY and FYNNEI. The junction had 9 bases not matched to a gene; V was cut back by 6 bases and J by 5 bases. The CDR3 runs to 15 residues. The CDR3 is CASRADRGRPETQYF. The DNA for the CDR3 is TGTGCCAGCAGGGCCGACAGGGGGCGTCCGGAGACCCAGTACTTC.

V is TRBV5-8 and J is TRBJ1-4; maybe TRBD1 (5 bases). The CDR3 is 16 residues long. CDR1 is SGHTS and CDR2 is YDEGEE in the germline V gene. The V and J ends lost 4 bases and 7 bases respectively, with 20 bases between them. The CDR3 here is CASSPGTDGRGEKLFF. The DNA of the CDR3 is TGTGCCAGCAGCCCGGGTACGGACGGTAGGGGTGAAAAACTGTTTTTT.

V usage is TRBV28 and J usage is TRBJ2-7; D gene ambiguous. V lost 2 bases and J 5 bases, leaving 7 bases between the germline ends. CDR1 is MDHEN, CDR2 SYDVKM, per germline. CDR3 length equals 12 residues. The CDR3 coding sequence is TGTGCCAGCAGTTTAGCACTTAACGAGCAGTACTTC. Protein sequence: CASSLALNEQYF.

This chain joins TRBV3-1 (or the pseudogene TRBV3-2) and TRBJ1-1; 10 nucleotides align to TRBD1. This CDR3 is built from 13 residues. Germline CDR1 is LGHDT and CDR2 is YNNKEL (reference sequence). The ends lost 4 bases at V and 7 bases at J; junction bases unmatched: 3. The CDR3 nucleotides read TGTGCCAGCAGCCGACAGGGGGCGGTTGAAGCTTTCTTT. This sequence encodes CASSRQGAVEAFF.

This chain joins TRBV18 and TRBJ2-1, with no clear D. The germline gives CDR1 KGHSH, CDR2 LQKENI. CDR3 length: 13 residues. With 3 bases removed from V and 9 bases from J, the gap between germline ends came to 12 bases. DNA for the CDR3: TGTGCCAGCTCACCTAAGAACGCCGGTGAGCAGTTCTTC. Amino acids: CASSPKNAGEQFF.

The chain couples TRBV15 to TRBJ1-4; D not certain. The CDR3 is 13 residues long. Germline V lookup: CDR1 LNHNV, CDR2 YYDKDF (reference sequence). V lost 1 base to trimming and J lost 4 bases, with 4 bases between them. Here the CDR3 reads CATSRAYNEKLFF. The CDR3 nucleotides read TGTGCCACCAGCAGAGCCTATAATGAAAAACTGTTTTTT.

The V call is TRBV3-1 (or the pseudogene TRBV3-2), the J call TRBJ1-1; D not resolved. Germline V gene sequence: CDR1 LGHDT, CDR2 YNNKEL (reference sequence). The V and J ends lost 3 bases and 4 bases respectively, with 6 bases between them. The CDR3 sequence is 12 residues long. The CDR3 nucleotides read TGTGCCAGCAGCCATGCAGGCACTGAAGCTTTCTTT. This encodes CASSHAGTEAFF.

The gene calls are TRBV6-8 and TRBJ2-6; the D gene is possibly TRBD2 (6 bases). Germline assignment: CDR1 MNHGY and CDR2 SAAAGT. This CDR3 is 18 amino acids long. Trimming removed 5 bases from V and 0 bases from J, with 17 bases in between. The CDR3 nucleotides are TGTGCCAGCAGTCAACTCGTCGGGGGTCACTCTGGGGCCAACGTCCTGACTTTC. Translation: CASSQLVGGHSGANVLTF.

The chain recombines TRBV18 with TRBJ1-1, with 11 bases aligning to TRBD1. The J segment lost 4 bases and the V segment lost 3 bases, leaving 1 base of the junction unmatched. CDR1 is KGHSH and CDR2 is LQKENI in the germline V gene. The CDR3 runs 14 residues. CDR3 coding DNA: TGTGCCAGCTCACCTGGGACAGGGGGCACTGAAGCTTTCTTT. Its protein is CASSPGTGGTEAFF.

The V and J genes are TRBV18 and TRBJ2-1, with 8 positions matching TRBD1. V lost 3 bases, J lost 10 bases, and 11 bases stayed unmatched. Per the germline V gene, CDR1 is KGHSH and CDR2 is LQKENI. The CDR3 is 15 residues long. The CDR3 loop reads CASSPSGGAGGEQFF. In DNA, the CDR3 is TGTGCCAGCTCACCGTCAGGGGGCGCCGGGGGAGAGCAGTTCTTC.

This chain connects TRBV28 to TRBJ2-5; D possibly corresponds to TRBD1 (6 bases). The CDR3 totals 15 residues. Germline V gene data show CDR1 as MDHEN and CDR2 as SYDVKM. The V and J ends lost 3 bases and 2 bases respectively, with 13 bases between them. CDR3 sequence (DNA): TGTGCCAGCAGTTTCGTGGGCAGGGGACAAGAGACCCAGTACTTC. This translates into CASSFVGRGQETQYF.

The DNA of the CDR3 is TGTGCCAGCAGTCTCAGGAGGGCCCAGCCCCAGCATTTT. As protein: CASSLRRAQPQHF. This chain links TRBV6-5 with TRBJ1-5, with unresolved D. This CDR3 is 13 amino acids long. The germline V gene encodes CDR1 MNHEY and CDR2 SVGAGI. The V end was cut by 5 bases, the J end by 7 bases, with 12 bases between.

This chain joins TRBV2 and TRBJ2-7, with 8 positions matching TRBD2. Germline V gives CDR1 SNHLY, CDR2 FYNNEI. The J segment lost 3 bases and the V segment lost 10 bases, leaving 2 bases of the junction unmatched. The CDR3 runs to 11 residues. As DNA, the CDR3 is TGTGCCACGGGGGGGGGCTACGAGCAGTACTTC. It encodes CATGGGYEQYF.

The chain couples TRBV18 to TRBJ2-1; 7 bases match TRBD2. CDR1 KGHSH and CDR2 LQKENI come from the germline V gene. Trimming removed 4 bases from V and 0 bases from J; junction bases left unmatched: 6. The CDR3 is 16 residues long. CDR3: CASSRSSGSSYNEQFF. The CDR3 DNA follows: TGTGCCAGCTCACGATCTAGCGGAAGCTCCTACAATGAGCAGTTCTTC.

DNA for the CDR3: TGCGCCAGCAGCTTGGCCAAGGGACAGGGCAGAACCGGGGAGCTGTTTTTT. It is translated as CASSLAKGQGRTGELFF. The chain couples TRBV5-1 to TRBJ2-2; 9 bases line up with TRBD1. Germline assignment: CDR1 SGHRS and CDR2 YFSETQ. V lost 0 bases and J lost 5; bases outside the gene matches: 8. CDR3 length: 17 amino acids.

Notes on this clone: The sample has other DNA sequences that encode this CDR3 too. The chain combines TRBV9 with TRBJ1-3; D is unclear. V lost 3 bases to trimming and J lost 6 bases, with 4 bases between them. CDR3 length: 11 residues. The V gene's germline CDR1 is SGDLS and CDR2 YYNGEE. CDR3 amino acids: CASSALNTIYF. CDR3 DNA: TGTGCCAGCAGCGCCTTAAACACCATATATTTT. Full variable domain (missing parts from reference TRBV9 and TRBJ1-3): DSGVTQTPKHLITATGQRVTLRCSPRSGDLSVYWYQQSLDQGLQFLIQYYNGEERAKGNILERFSAQQFPDLHSELNLSSLELGDSALYFCASSALNTIYFGEGSWLTVV.

V is TRBV7-2 and J is TRBJ2-4; possible D gene TRBD2, 6 bases. This CDR3 contains 15 residues. With 1 base removed from V and 2 bases from J, the gap between germline ends came to 9 bases. Looked up from germline, CDR1 is SGHTA and CDR2 is FQGNSA. The CDR3 is CASSLGGVTKNIQYF. In DNA, the CDR3 is TGTGCCAGCAGCTTAGGGGGGGTAACCAAAAACATTCAGTACTTC.

The V gene is TRBV2, the J gene TRBJ1-2; 10 nucleotides agree with TRBD1. The CDR3 sequence is 14 residues long. J gave up 4 bases and V 4 bases, and 3 bases lay outside the gene matches. CDR1 is SNHLY, CDR2 FYNNEI, per germline. The CDR3 is CASSGTGGSYGYTF. In DNA form, the CDR3 reads TGTGCCAGCAGTGGGACAGGGGGTTCCTATGGCTACACCTTC.

This clone came up a few times. The V call is TRBV5-1, the J call TRBJ1-1, with D possibly being TRBD1 (5 bases). CDR3 length equals 14 residues. The V gene's germline CDR1 is SGHRS and CDR2 YFSETQ. Trimming cost V 4 bases and J 5 bases, with 15 bases left between them. CDR3 sequence (DNA): TGCGCCAGCAGCGCCTCGGTTCAGGGTACTGAAGCTTTCTTT. The encoded protein is CASSASVQGTEAFF.

The J gene is TRBJ2-3, the V gene TRBV28, with 10 bases aligning to TRBD2. V was clipped by 4 bases and J by 4 bases; unmatched bases: 5. Germline values: CDR1 MDHEN, CDR2 SYDVKM. The CDR3 runs to 15 residues. For the CDR3, the DNA is TGTGCCAGCAGTTCAAGCGGGAGGGCCGCAGATACGCAGTATTTT. This encodes CASSSSGRAADTQYF.

For the CDR3, the DNA is TGCGCCAGCAGCCAATTGACTAGCGGGAGTAGGGTCAATGAGCAGTTCTTC. This gives the protein CASSQLTSGSRVNEQFF. This sequence joins TRBV4-1 and TRBJ2-1, with 12 bases matching TRBD2. In germline, CDR1 is MGHRA, CDR2 YSYEKL. With 2 bases clipped from V and 6 bases from J, the junction kept 8 bases outside the gene matches. CDR3 length equals 17 residues.

This chain uses TRBV27 with TRBJ1-2; D possibly corresponds to TRBD1 (5 bases). The CDR3 has 13 residues. Trimming pared 2 bases from V and 4 bases from J, leaving 8 bases between. In germline, CDR1 is MNHEY, CDR2 SMNVEV (reference sequence). The CDR3 region is CASSLAGSYGYTF. The CDR3 DNA sequence: TGTGCCAGCAGTTTAGCAGGGTCCTATGGCTACACCTTC.

The CDR3 bases are TGTGCCAGCAGCCAACTCTCTGGGGCCAACGTCCTGACTTTC. Protein sequence: CASSQLSGANVLTF. This chain joins TRBV3-1 (or the pseudogene TRBV3-2) and TRBJ2-6; D remains unclear. Germline loops: CDR1 LGHDT, CDR2 YNNKEL (reference sequence). Trimming cost V 2 bases and J 0 bases, with 2 bases left between them. The CDR3 length is 14 residues.

This chain joins TRBV28 and TRBJ1-2; 7 bases line up with TRBD1. The J segment lost 4 bases and the V segment lost 6 bases, leaving 8 bases of the junction unmatched. The germline gives CDR1 MDHEN, CDR2 SYDVKM. This CDR3 is 14 amino acids long. CDR3 sequence: CASSQAGTVYGYTF. CDR3 bases: TGTGCCAGCAGCCAAGCTGGGACAGTCTATGGCTACACCTTC.

The rearrangement joins TRBV6-5 to TRBJ2-3, with TRBD2 matching 9 bases. Germline CDR1 MNHEY, CDR2 SVGAGI. V lost 7 bases to trimming and J lost 3 bases; unmatched junction nucleotides: 5. The CDR3 runs to 14 residues. CDR3 loop: CASISSGGTDTQYF. As DNA, the CDR3 is TGTGCCAGCATATCAAGCGGGGGGACAGATACGCAGTATTTT.

V and J are TRBV6-1 and TRBJ1-5, with D unresolved. The CDR3 extends over 14 amino acids. Germline V lookup: CDR1 MNHNS, CDR2 SASEGT. V lost 8 bases, J lost 2 bases, and 13 bases lay in between. The CDR3 bases are TGTGCCAGCCTTGGGCAGTGGGGCAATCAGCCCCAGCATTTT. Protein sequence: CASLGQWGNQPQHF.